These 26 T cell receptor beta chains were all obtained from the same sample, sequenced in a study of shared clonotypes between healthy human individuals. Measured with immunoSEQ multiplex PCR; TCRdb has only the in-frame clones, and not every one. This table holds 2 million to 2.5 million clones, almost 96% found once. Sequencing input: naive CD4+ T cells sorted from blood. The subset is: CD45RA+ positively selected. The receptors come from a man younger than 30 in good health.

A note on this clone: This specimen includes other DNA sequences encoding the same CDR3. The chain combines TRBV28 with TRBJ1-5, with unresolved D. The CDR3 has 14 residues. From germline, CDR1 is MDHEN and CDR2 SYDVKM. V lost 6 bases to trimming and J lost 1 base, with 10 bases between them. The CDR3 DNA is TGTGCCAGCAGGGAGGGAGGCAGCAATCAGCCCCAGCATTTT. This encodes CASREGGSNQPQHF.

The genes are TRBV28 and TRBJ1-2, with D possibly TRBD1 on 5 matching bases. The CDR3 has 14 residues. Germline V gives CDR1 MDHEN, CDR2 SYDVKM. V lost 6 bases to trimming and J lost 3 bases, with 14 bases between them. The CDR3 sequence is CASSPWGEYYGYTF. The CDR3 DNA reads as TGTGCCAGCAGCCCCTGGGGGGAGTACTATGGCTACACCTTC.

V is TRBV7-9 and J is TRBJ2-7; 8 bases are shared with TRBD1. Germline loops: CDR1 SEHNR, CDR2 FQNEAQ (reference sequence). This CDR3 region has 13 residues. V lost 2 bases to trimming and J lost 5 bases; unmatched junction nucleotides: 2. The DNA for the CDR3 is TGTGCCAGCAGCTTATCGACAGGGGACGAGCAGTACTTC. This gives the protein CASSLSTGDEQYF.

The CDR3 DNA sequence: TGCGCCAGCAGCCGTGAAACACAGGGCATCTCCTACGAGCAGTACTTC. Protein sequence: CASSRETQGISYEQYF. The chain couples TRBV5-1 to TRBJ2-7; D is perhaps TRBD1 (6 bases). Germline CDR1 reads SGHRS; CDR2 reads YFSETQ. The CDR3 runs 16 residues. Between the trimmed V and J ends, which lost 4 bases and 0 bases, there was a span of 17 bases.

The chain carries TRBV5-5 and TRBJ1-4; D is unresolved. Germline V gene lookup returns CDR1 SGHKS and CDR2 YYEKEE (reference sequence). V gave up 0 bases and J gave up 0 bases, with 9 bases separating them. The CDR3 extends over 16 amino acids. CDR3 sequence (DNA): TGTGCCAGCAGCTTGGGTATCGGTGCAACTAATGAAAAACTGTTTTTT. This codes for CASSLGIGATNEKLFF. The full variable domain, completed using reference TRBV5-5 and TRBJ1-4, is DAGVTQSPTHLIKTRGQQVTLRCSPISGHKSVSWYQQVLGQGPQFIFQYYEKEERGRGNFPDRFSARQFPNYSSELNVNALLLGDSALYLCASSLGIGATNEKLFFGSGTQLSVL.

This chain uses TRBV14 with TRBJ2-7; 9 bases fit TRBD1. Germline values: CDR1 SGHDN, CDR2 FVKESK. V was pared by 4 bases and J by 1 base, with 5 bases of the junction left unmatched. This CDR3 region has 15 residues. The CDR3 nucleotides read TGTGCCAGCAGCCCTGGGACAGGGAGGTCCTACGAGCAGTACTTC. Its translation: CASSPGTGRSYEQYF.

The CDR3 bases are TGTGCCAGCAGCTCTGGGACTTTTGGGGATCAGCCCCAGCATTTT. Protein: CASSSGTFGDQPQHF. The V and J genes are TRBV28 and TRBJ1-5; the D gene is possibly TRBD1 (5 bases). The germline gives CDR1 MDHEN, CDR2 SYDVKM. V was trimmed by 6 bases and J by 5 bases, leaving 17 bases between them. This CDR3 has 15 amino acids.

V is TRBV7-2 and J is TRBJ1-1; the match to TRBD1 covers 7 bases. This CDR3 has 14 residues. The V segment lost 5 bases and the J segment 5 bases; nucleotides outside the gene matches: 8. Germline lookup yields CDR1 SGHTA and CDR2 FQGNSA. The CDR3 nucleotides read TGTGCCAGCAGCCCTCAGGGGGAGAGGACTGAAGCTTTCTTT. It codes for CASSPQGERTEAFF.

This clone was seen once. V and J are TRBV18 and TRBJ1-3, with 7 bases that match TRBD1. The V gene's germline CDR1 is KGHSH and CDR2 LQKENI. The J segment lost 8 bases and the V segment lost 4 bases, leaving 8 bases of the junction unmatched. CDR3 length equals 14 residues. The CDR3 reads CASSRRQGEDTIYF. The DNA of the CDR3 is TGTGCCAGCTCACGGCGACAGGGAGAAGACACCATATATTTT.

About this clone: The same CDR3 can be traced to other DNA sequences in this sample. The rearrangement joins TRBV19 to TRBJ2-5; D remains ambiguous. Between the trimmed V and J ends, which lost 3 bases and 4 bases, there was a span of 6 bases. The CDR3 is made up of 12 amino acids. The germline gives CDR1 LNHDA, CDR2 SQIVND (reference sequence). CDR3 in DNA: TGTGCCAGTAGTATCGGCCGAGAGACCCAGTACTTC. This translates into CASSIGRETQYF.

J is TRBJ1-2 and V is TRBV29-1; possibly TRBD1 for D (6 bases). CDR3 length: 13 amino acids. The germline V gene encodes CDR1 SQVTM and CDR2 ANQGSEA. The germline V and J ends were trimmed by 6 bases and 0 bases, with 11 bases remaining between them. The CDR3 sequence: CSVLRDTNYGYTF. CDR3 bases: TGCAGCGTCCTGAGGGACACTAACTATGGCTACACCTTC.

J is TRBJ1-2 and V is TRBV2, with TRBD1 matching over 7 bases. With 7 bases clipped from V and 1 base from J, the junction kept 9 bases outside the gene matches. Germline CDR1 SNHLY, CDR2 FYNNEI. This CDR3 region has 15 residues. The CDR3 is CASNRDRELNYGYTF. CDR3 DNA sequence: TGTGCCAGCAACCGAGACAGGGAACTTAACTATGGCTACACCTTC.

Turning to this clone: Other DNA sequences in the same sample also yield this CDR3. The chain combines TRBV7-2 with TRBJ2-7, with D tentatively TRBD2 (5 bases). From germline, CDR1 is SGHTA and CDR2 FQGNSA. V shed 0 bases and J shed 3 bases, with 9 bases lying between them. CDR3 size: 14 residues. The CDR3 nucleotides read TGTGCCAGCAGCTTAGCGGGAGTCGTCTACGAGCAGTACTTC. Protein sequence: CASSLAGVVYEQYF.

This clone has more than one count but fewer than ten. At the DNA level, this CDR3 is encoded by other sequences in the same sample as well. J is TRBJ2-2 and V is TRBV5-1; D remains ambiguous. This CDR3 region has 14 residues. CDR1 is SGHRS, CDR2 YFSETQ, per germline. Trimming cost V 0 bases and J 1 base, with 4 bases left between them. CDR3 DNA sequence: TGCGCCAGCAGCTTGGTGGGGAACACCGGGGAGCTGTTTTTT. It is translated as CASSLVGNTGELFF. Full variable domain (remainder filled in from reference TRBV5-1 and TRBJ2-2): KAGVTQTPRYLIKTRGQQVTLSCSPISGHRSVSWYQQTPGQGLQFLFEYFSETQRNKGNFPGRFSGRQFSNSRSEMNVSTLELGDSALYLCASSLVGNTGELFFGEGSRLTVL.

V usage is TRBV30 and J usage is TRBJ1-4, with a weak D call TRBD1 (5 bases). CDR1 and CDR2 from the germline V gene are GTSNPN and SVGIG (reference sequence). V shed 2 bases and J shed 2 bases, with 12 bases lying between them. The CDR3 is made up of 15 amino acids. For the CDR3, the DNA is TGTGCCTGGAGTCAAGGGACGCCGACTAATGAAAAACTGTTTTTT. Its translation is CAWSQGTPTNEKLFF.

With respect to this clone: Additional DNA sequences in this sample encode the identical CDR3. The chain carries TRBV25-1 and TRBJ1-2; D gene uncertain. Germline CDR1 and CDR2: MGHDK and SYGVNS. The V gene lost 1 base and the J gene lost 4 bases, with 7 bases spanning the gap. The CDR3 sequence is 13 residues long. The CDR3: CASSESGSYGYTF. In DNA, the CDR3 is TGTGCCAGCAGTGAATCGGGATCCTATGGCTACACCTTC.

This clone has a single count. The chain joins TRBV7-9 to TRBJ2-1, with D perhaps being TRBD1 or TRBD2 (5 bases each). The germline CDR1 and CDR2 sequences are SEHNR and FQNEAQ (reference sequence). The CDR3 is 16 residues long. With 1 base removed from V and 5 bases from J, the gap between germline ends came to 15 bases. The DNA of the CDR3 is TGTGCCAGCAGCTTAGGGGCAGGGAGAAATAACAATGAGCAGTTCTTC. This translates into CASSLGAGRNNNEQFF.

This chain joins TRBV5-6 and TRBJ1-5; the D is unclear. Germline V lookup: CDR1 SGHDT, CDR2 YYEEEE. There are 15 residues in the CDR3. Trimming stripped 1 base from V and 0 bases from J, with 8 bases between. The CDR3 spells CASSLYGVSNQPQHF. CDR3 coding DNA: TGTGCCAGCAGCTTGTACGGTGTTAGCAATCAGCCCCAGCATTTT. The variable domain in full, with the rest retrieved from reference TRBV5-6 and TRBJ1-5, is DAGVTQSPTHLIKTRGQQVTLRCSPKSGHDTVSWYQQALGQGPQFIFQYYEEEERQRGNFPDRFSGHQFPNYSSELNVNALLLGDSALYLCASSLYGVSNQPQHFGDGTRLSIL.

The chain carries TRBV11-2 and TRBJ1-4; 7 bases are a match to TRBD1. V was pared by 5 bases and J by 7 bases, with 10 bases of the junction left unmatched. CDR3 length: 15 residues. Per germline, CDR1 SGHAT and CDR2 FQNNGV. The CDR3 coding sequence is TGTGCCAGCAGCCCACTTTCAGGGGGAGCTGAAAAACTGTTTTTT. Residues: CASSPLSGGAEKLFF.

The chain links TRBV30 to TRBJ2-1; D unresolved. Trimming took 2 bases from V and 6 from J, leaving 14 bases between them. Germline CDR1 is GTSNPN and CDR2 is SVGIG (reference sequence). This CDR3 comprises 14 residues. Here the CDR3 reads CAWSNLLARNEQFF. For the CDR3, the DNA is TGTGCCTGGAGTAATCTGCTGGCACGCAATGAGCAGTTCTTC.

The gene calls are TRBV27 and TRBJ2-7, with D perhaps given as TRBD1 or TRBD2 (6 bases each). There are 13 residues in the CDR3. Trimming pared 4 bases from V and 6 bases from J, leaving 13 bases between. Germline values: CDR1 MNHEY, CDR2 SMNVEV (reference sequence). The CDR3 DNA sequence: TGTGCCAGCAGTTATTCGGGGGCTGGCGAGCAGTACTTC. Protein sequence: CASSYSGAGEQYF.

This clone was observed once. The CDR3 spells CASRPTRFSNQPQHF. As DNA, the CDR3 is TGTGCCAGCAGGCCTACACGGTTTAGCAATCAGCCCCAGCATTTT. The rearrangement joins TRBV6-5 to TRBJ1-5; no definite D call. V was cut by 6 bases and J by 0 bases, with 12 bases left in between. The CDR3 runs to 15 residues. Germline CDR1 is MNHEY and CDR2 is SVGAGI.

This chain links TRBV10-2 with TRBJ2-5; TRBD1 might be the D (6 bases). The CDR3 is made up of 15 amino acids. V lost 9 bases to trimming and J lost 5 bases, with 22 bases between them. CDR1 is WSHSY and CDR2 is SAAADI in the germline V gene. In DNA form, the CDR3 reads TGCGCCAGTCGAATAGGGACACACACTAGGGAGACCCAGTACTTC. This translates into CASRIGTHTRETQYF.

The CDR3 loop reads CASSLMVGGSSYNEQFF. The CDR3 DNA reads TGTGCCAGCAGCTTAATGGTCGGGGGAAGCTCCTACAATGAGCAGTTCTTC. The chain is built from TRBV7-2 and TRBJ2-1; D is possibly TRBD2 (6 bases). The germline CDR1 and CDR2 sequences are SGHTA and FQGNSA. Trimming took off 2 bases at V and 0 bases at J, with 14 bases between the two ends. The CDR3 loop spans 17 amino acids.

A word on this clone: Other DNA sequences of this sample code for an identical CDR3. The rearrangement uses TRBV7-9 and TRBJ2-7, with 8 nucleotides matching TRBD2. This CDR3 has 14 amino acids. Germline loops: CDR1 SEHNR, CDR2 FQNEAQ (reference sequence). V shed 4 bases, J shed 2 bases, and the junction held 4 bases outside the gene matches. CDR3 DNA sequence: TGTGCCAGCAGCTCTTCCGGGGGGGCCTACGAGCAGTACTTC. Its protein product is CASSSSGGAYEQYF.

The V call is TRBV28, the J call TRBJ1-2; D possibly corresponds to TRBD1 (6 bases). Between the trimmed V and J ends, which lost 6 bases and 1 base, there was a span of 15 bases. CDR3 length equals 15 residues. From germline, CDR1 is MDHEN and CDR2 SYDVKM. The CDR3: CASRWGRGVNYGYTF. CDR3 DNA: TGTGCCAGCAGGTGGGGCAGGGGAGTTAACTATGGCTACACCTTC.